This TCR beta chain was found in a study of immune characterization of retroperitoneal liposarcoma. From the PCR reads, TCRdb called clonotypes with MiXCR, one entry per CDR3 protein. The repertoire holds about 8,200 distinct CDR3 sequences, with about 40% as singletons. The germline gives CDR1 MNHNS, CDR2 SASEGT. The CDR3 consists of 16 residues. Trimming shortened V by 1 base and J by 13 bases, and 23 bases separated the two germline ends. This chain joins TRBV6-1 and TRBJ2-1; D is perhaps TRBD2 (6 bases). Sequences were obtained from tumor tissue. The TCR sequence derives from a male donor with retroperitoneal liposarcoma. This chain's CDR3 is CASSEGTGSWGETQFF. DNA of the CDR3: TGTGCCAGCAGTGAAGGGACGGGGAGTTGGGGGGAGACCCAGTTCTTC.